This T cell receptor (beta chain) was found in a study of Ad26.COV2.S vaccination and SARS-CoV-2 variants. Trimming removed 6 bases from V and 2 bases from J; junction bases left unmatched: 13. The germline V gene has CDR1 SGHRS and CDR2 YFSETQ. The CDR3 length is 18 residues. Some clones are missing from TCRdb's copy, which holds only in-frame ones; the method was immunoSEQ multiplex PCR. The sample comprises around 350,000 clones, about 92% of which are singletons, and about 3.8% rests with the top ten. This sequence joins TRBV5-1 and TRBJ2-5; 13 positions agree with TRBD2. Sample: peripheral blood, taken after recovery from COVID-19. The TCR originated in a human donor who had recovered from COVID-19. The CDR3 spells CASTAGVPGLAGQETQYF. As DNA, the CDR3 is TGCGCCAGCACCGCTGGGGTCCCGGGACTAGCGGGGCAAGAGACCCAGTACTTC.